This note documents a single TCR beta chain sequence. The CDR3 runs to 13 residues. V was clipped by 4 bases and J by 3 bases; unmatched bases: 2. Germline values: CDR1 SEHNR, CDR2 FQNEAQ (reference sequence). From the RT-PCR reads, TCRdb called clonotypes with MiXCR, one entry per CDR3 protein. Here the sample spans about 700,000 distinct CDR3 sequences, approximately 15% being singletons. This TCR derives from a female donor in good health, serving as a healthy control. Sequencing input: memory CD4+ T cells from blood. This rearrangement joins TRBV7-9 to TRBJ1-2; 7 nucleotides agree with TRBD1. Written as DNA, the CDR3 is TGTGCCAGCAGCTCGGGACAGCACTATGGCTACACCTTC. Protein sequence: CASSSGQHYGYTF.